This entry is about one T cell receptor (beta chain). As yet, its antigen is unknown. This sample is drawn from a study of T-cell reconstitution after alpha-beta-depleted transplantation in children. The germline V gene has CDR1 MNHEY and CDR2 SVGAGI. This CDR3 has 14 residues. The V gene lost 0 bases and the J gene lost 5 bases, with 10 bases spanning the gap. Researchers prepared the TCRbeta library using unique molecular identifiers, the study reports. A single record per CDR3 protein comes from TCRdb applying MiXCR to the PCR reads. In the table there are 700,000 to 950,000 distinct CDR3 sequences, under 20% of which are singletons. Study outcomes and limitations: Several hundred expanded graft clones reportedly supplied alpha-beta T cells about two months after transplant.

The chain joins TRBV6-5 to TRBJ2-5; TRBD1 is a possible D gene (5 bases). The starting material was PBMCs, mostly from graft donor cells, obtained 360 days after TCRalphabeta/CD19-depleted stem cell transplant. The sequence was obtained from a male patient between 5 and 17 years old who had a stem cell transplant for acute lymphoblastic leukemia, so the T cells may come from the graft donor. CDR3 residues: CASSYSSRAETQYF. DNA of the CDR3: TGTGCCAGCAGTTACTCAAGCAGGGCCGAGACCCAGTACTTC.